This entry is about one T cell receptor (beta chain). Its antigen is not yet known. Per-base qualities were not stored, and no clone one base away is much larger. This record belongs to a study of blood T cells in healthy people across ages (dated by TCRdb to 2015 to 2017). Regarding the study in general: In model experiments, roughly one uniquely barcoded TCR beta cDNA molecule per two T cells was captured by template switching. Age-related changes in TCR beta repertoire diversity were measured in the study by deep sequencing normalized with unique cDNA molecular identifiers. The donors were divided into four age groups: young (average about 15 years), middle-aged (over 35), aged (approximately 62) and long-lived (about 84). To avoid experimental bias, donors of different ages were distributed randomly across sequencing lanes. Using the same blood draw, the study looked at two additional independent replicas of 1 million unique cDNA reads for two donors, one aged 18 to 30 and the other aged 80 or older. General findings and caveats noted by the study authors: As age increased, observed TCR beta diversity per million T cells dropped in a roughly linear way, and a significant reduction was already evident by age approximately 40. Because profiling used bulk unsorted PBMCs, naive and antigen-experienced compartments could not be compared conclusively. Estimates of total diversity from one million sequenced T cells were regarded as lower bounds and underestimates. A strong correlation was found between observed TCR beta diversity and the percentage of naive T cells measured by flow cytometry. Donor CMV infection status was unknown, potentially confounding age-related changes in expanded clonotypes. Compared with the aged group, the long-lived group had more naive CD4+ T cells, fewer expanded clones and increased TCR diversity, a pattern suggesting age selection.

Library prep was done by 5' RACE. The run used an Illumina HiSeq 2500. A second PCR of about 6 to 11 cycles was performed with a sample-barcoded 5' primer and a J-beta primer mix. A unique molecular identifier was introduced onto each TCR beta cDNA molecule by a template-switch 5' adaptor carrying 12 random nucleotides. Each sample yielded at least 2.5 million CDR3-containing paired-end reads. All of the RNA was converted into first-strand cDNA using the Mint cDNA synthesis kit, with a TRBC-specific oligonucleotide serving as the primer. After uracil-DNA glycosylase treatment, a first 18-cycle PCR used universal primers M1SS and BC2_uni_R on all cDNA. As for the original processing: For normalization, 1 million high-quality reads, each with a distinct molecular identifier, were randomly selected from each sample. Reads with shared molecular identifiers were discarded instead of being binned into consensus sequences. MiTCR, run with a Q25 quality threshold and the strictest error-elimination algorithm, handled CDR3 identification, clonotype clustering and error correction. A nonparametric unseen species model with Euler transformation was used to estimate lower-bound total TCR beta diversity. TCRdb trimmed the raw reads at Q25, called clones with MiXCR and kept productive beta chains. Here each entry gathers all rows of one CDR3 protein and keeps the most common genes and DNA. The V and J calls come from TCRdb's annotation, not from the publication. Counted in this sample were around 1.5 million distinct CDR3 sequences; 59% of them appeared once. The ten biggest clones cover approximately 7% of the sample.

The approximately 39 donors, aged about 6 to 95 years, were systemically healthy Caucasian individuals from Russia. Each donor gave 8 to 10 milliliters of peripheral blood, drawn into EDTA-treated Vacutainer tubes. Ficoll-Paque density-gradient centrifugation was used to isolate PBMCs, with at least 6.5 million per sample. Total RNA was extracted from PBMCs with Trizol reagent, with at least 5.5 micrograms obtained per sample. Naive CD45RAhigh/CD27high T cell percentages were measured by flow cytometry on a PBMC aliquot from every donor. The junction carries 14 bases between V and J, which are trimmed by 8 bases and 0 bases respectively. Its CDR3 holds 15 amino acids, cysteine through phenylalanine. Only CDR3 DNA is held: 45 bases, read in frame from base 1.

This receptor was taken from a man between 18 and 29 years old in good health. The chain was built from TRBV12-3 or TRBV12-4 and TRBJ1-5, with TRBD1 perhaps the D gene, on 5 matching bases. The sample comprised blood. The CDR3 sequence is CASSTGGYSNQPQHF. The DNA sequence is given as TGTGCCAGCTCAACGGGGGGATATAGCAATCAGCCCCAGCATTTT.